The 12 T cell receptor beta chains listed next were all sequenced from one sample in a study of T cells in Graves' hyperthyroidism and ophthalmopathy. Amplification yielded TCR beta CDR3 regions, with RNA transcripts as the source. With the HTBI primer set, the TCR CDR3 went through a first round of RT-PCR. TCRdb processed the multiplex PCR reads anew with MiXCR; each CDR3 protein has one entry. The sample contains 93,000 or so distinct CDR3 sequences, less than 55% of which appear only once. Sequencing was carried out using blood. These receptors were taken from a man in his forties or fifties with Graves' hyperthyroidism.

The rearrangement uses TRBV5-4 and TRBJ2-2, with TRBD2 matching over 15 bases. Germline values: CDR1 SGHNT, CDR2 YYREEE (reference sequence). The CDR3 sequence is 18 residues long. V lost 7 bases and J lost 3; bases outside the gene matches: 10. CDR3 in amino acids: CASGPGLAGGTYTGELFF. CDR3 nucleotide sequence: TGTGCCAGCGGCCCTGGACTAGCGGGGGGGACCTACACCGGGGAGCTGTTTTTT.

The CDR3 protein is CSARVVGSIEGYTF. As DNA, the CDR3 is TGCAGTGCTAGAGTGGTAGGGAGCATTGAAGGCTACACCTTC. The rearrangement uses TRBV20-1 and TRBJ1-2; D is ambiguous. Germline V gene data show CDR1 as DFQATT and CDR2 as SNEGSKA (reference sequence). V was cut by 1 base and J by 8 bases, with 17 bases left in between. This CDR3 is built from 14 residues.

The V gene is TRBV10-3, the J gene TRBJ1-1; D unclear. The CDR3 length is 10 residues. Germline-derived CDR1 and CDR2 are ENHRY and SYGVKD. V was clipped by 6 bases and J by 5 bases, with 4 bases between them. CDR3 sequence (DNA): TGTGCCATCAGGGGGACTGAAGCTTTCTTT. Translating gives CAIRGTEAFF.

The chain uses TRBV24-1 and TRBJ2-3; possibly TRBD2 for D (6 bases). Germline V gene lookup returns CDR1 KGHDR and CDR2 SFDVKD. The germline V and J ends were trimmed by 9 bases and 4 bases, with 7 bases remaining between them. This CDR3 region has 11 residues. The DNA of the CDR3 is TGTGCCACCGGGGGGTCAGATACGCAGTATTTT. Protein product: CATGGSDTQYF.

The chain joins TRBV5-1 to TRBJ1-2; no clear D. Germline lookup yields CDR1 SGHRS and CDR2 YFSETQ. The CDR3 loop spans 13 amino acids. V lost 1 base and J 8 bases, leaving 12 bases between the germline ends. CDR3 sequence reads: CASSLSGWKGYTF. The CDR3 DNA reads as TGCGCCAGCAGCTTGTCGGGGTGGAAGGGCTACACCTTC.

This clonotype was seen at least ten times. The chain is built from TRBV24-1 and TRBJ1-2; 9 nucleotides align to TRBD1. Germline loops: CDR1 KGHDR, CDR2 SFDVKD. J lost 3 bases, V lost 4 bases, and 8 bases had no gene match. This CDR3 has 16 residues. CDR3 in DNA: TGTGCCACCAGTGAGCAAGGACAGGGGAGTGACTATGGCTACACCTTC. It encodes CATSEQGQGSDYGYTF.

The V gene is TRBV24-1, the J gene TRBJ1-2, with 10 positions matching TRBD1. The CDR3 has 15 residues. Germline CDR1 reads KGHDR; CDR2 reads SFDVKD. V was clipped by 1 base and J by 4 bases; unmatched bases: 2. CDR3 DNA: TGTGCCACCAGTGATTTTTGGACAGGGGGCTATGGCTACACCTTC. Its translation: CATSDFWTGGYGYTF.

The rearrangement joins TRBV2 to TRBJ2-1, with 9 positions matching TRBD1. The CDR3 extends over 14 amino acids. Trimming cost V 4 bases and J 3 bases; bases outside gene matches: 1. The germline gives CDR1 SNHLY, CDR2 FYNNEI. The CDR3: CASSGDRVYNEQFF. In DNA form, the CDR3 reads TGTGCCAGCAGTGGGGACAGGGTCTACAATGAGCAGTTCTTC.

This clonotype was counted ten times or more. The V gene is TRBV5-6, the J gene TRBJ2-3; D gene unclear. This CDR3 spans 13 amino acids. Germline-derived CDR1 and CDR2 are SGHDT and YYEEEE. Trimming removed 0 bases at V and 4 bases at J, with 6 bases between. The CDR3 region is CASSLAPADTQYF. The CDR3 bases are TGTGCCAGCAGCTTGGCCCCCGCAGATACGCAGTATTTT.

As regards this clonotype: Mismatch with germline at one junction end may stem from a read error. The V gene is TRBV15, the J gene TRBJ2-7; D is possibly TRBD1 (8 bases). Germline V gene sequence: CDR1 LNHNV, CDR2 YYDKDF (reference sequence). This CDR3 contains 16 residues. This chain's CDR3 is CATSPQGGTAPYEQYF. The CDR3, as DNA: TGTGCCACCAGCCCACAGGGGGGGACAGCCCCCTACGAGCAATACTTC.

This chain links TRBV19 with TRBJ1-2, with D possibly being TRBD1 (6 bases). Germline V gene lookup returns CDR1 LNHDA and CDR2 SQIVND (reference sequence). This CDR3 region has 14 residues. V lost 6 bases to trimming and J lost 5 bases, with 16 bases between them. CDR3 sequence reads: CASSPFTGRYGYTF. The CDR3 DNA is TGTGCCAGTAGCCCCTTTACAGGGAGATATGGCTACACCTTC.

The chain couples TRBV7-3 to TRBJ2-5; 10 positions match TRBD2. The CDR3 is 18 amino acids. Per germline, CDR1 SGHTA and CDR2 FQGTGA. J gave up 2 bases and V 3 bases, and 12 bases lay outside the gene matches. The CDR3 loop is CASSFQGGLAHSQETQYF. DNA for the CDR3: TGTGCCAGCAGCTTTCAAGGGGGACTAGCGCATTCTCAAGAGACCCAGTACTTC. The full variable domain, rest sourced from reference TRBV7-3 and TRBJ2-5, is GAGVSQTPSNKVTEKGKYVELRCDPISGHTALYWYRQSLGQGPEFLIYFQGTGAADDSGLPNDRFFAVRPEGSVSTLKIQRTERGDSAVYLCASSFQGGLAHSQETQYFGPGTRLLVL.